The 17 T cell receptor beta chains below all came from one sample that was sequenced in a study of shared clonotypes between healthy human individuals. Here immunoSEQ multiplex PCR was the method, and the copy in TCRdb shows in-frame clones only, minus some. The sample carries 2,500,000 or so clones, 80% to 95% recorded once. The source material was naive CD4+ T cells from PBMCs. The subset is: CD45RA+ positively selected. Receptors were obtained from a man aged 18-30 years in good health. Some clones in this sample may be carry-over from other donors' samples.

The V and J genes are TRBV28 and TRBJ1-2, with D perhaps TRBD1 (5 bases). V dropped 2 bases and J dropped 3 bases, with 13 bases sitting between them. Germline V gives CDR1 MDHEN, CDR2 SYDVKM. The CDR3 totals 15 residues. CDR3 in amino acids: CASSLDRDGDYGYTF. As DNA, the CDR3 is TGTGCCAGCAGTTTAGACCGGGACGGGGACTATGGCTACACCTTC.

The chain links TRBV28 to TRBJ2-7; D unresolved. Per the germline V gene, CDR1 is MDHEN and CDR2 is SYDVKM. The CDR3 covers 14 residues. The V end lost 2 bases, the J end lost 9 bases, and 17 bases lay between the germline ends. The CDR3 DNA reads as TGTGCCAGCAGTTTAGTCCAGGCCTCCGTCGGGCAGTACTTC. This translates into CASSLVQASVGQYF. The entire variable domain, with the rest obtained from reference TRBV28 and TRBJ2-7, is as follows: DVKVTQSSRYLVKRTGEKVFLECVQDMDHENMFWYRQDPGLGLRLIYFSYDVKMKEKGDIPEGYSVSREKKERFSLILESASTNQTSMYLCASSLVQASVGQYFGPGTRLTVT.

With regard to this clone: One end of the junction fails to match germline, which may point to a read error. J is TRBJ1-2 and V is TRBV18, with D possibly TRBD1 on 6 matching bases. Germline V CDR1 and CDR2: KGHSH, LQKENI. The CDR3 totals 12 residues. The CDR3 spells CASSPLLGHDLF. CDR3 DNA: TGTGCCAGCTCACCACTGTTGGGACACGACCTCTTC.

As concerns this clone: Other DNA sequences from this sample encode an identical CDR3 as well. The chain is built from TRBV28 and TRBJ2-3; D not resolved. Trimming stripped 5 bases from V and 0 bases from J, with 6 bases between. The germline CDR1 and CDR2 sequences are MDHEN and SYDVKM. CDR3 length: 13 amino acids. CDR3 region: CASSQDSTDTQYF. CDR3 in DNA: TGTGCCAGCAGTCAGGACAGCACAGATACGCAGTATTTT.

J is TRBJ2-2 and V is TRBV5-1, with D possibly TRBD1 on 5 matching bases. V was cut by 4 bases and J by 3 bases, with 13 bases left in between. This CDR3 is 15 amino acids long. Per germline, CDR1 SGHRS and CDR2 YFSETQ. CDR3 sequence: CASSPNGADTGELFF. The CDR3, as DNA: TGCGCCAGCAGCCCCAATGGGGCGGACACCGGGGAGCTGTTTTTT.

This clone was picked up a small number of times. This chain joins TRBV7-9 and TRBJ1-5; a possible D gene is TRBD1 (5 bases). CDR3 length: 13 residues. V dropped 4 bases and J dropped 8 bases, with 12 bases sitting between them. Germline CDR1 SEHNR, CDR2 FQNEAQ (reference sequence). The CDR3 protein is CASSSAGGEPQHF. The DNA for the CDR3 is TGTGCCAGCAGCTCCGCGGGGGGAGAGCCCCAGCATTTT.

This clone was recorded only once. CDR3 DNA sequence: TGTGCCAGCAGCGTAGGAGGGGGTGAGAAGGTCAAAAACATTCAGTACTTC. This sequence encodes CASSVGGGEKVKNIQYF. J is TRBJ2-4 and V is TRBV9, with D possibly being TRBD1 (6 bases). The CDR3 contains 17 residues. Germline CDR1 is SGDLS and CDR2 is YYNGEE. Trimming cost V 0 bases and J 3 bases, with 16 bases left between them.

The CDR3 DNA reads as TGTGCCAGCAGCTCGGGACAGAACCATTATGGCTACACCTTC. This gives the protein CASSSGQNHYGYTF. V gene TRBV5-6 combines with J gene TRBJ1-2; 7 bases are shared with TRBD1. The CDR3 runs to 14 residues. V gave up 3 bases and J gave up 5 bases; unmatched junction bases: 7. In germline, CDR1 is SGHDT, CDR2 YYEEEE.

This clone has a single count. The rearrangement uses TRBV5-8 and TRBJ1-6, with D maybe TRBD1 (6 bases). Trimming shortened V by 0 bases and J by 9 bases, and 16 bases separated the two germline ends. Germline CDR1 SGHTS, CDR2 YDEGEE. The CDR3 is 16 amino acids. The CDR3 nucleotides are TGTGCCAGCAGCTTGGCAGGGGCAACGGGGGGTTCACCCCTCCACTTT. Translation: CASSLAGATGGSPLHF.

This chain connects TRBV18 to TRBJ2-6; tentatively, D is TRBD1 (7 bases). CDR3 length equals 17 residues. Trimming took off 2 bases at V and 0 bases at J, with 11 bases between the two ends. Germline loops: CDR1 KGHSH, CDR2 LQKENI. CDR3 sequence reads: CASSPAGQSSGANVLTF. The CDR3 DNA is TGTGCCAGCTCACCAGCGGGACAGAGCTCTGGGGCCAACGTCCTGACTTTC. The variable domain in full, with the rest retrieved from reference TRBV18 and TRBJ2-6, is NAGVMQNPRHLVRRRGQEARLRCSPMKGHSHVYWYRQLPEEGLKFMVYLQKENIIDESGMPKERFSAEFPKEGPSILRIQQVVRGDSAAYFCASSPAGQSSGANVLTFGAGSRLTVL.

The chain links TRBV6-5 to TRBJ1-2, with D possibly matching TRBD1 (5 bases). In germline, CDR1 is MNHEY, CDR2 SVGAGI. This CDR3 is 14 amino acids long. Trimming shortened V by 2 bases and J by 2 bases, and 9 bases separated the two germline ends. CDR3 DNA: TGTGCCAGCAGTTACGAGTGGGGGAACTATGGCTACACCTTC. It specifies CASSYEWGNYGYTF.

The chain employs TRBV11-2 and TRBJ2-7; D not resolved. The CDR3 is made up of 13 amino acids. With 3 bases removed from V and 0 bases from J, the gap between germline ends came to 6 bases. The germline CDR1 and CDR2 sequences are SGHAT and FQNNGV. The CDR3 here is CASSFDHSYEQYF. The CDR3 DNA reads TGTGCCAGCAGCTTTGACCACTCCTACGAGCAGTACTTC.

The chain combines TRBV5-3 with TRBJ1-3; D is unclear. TRBV5-3 is known as an ORF, though its function is uncertain. Trimming cost V 0 bases and J 0 bases, with 10 bases left between them. This CDR3 contains 16 residues. This CDR3 is CARSLAHGSSGNTIYF. CDR3 nucleotide sequence: TGTGCCAGAAGCTTGGCCCACGGTAGCTCTGGAAACACCATATATTTT.

This chain uses TRBV5-5 with TRBJ2-7; a weak D match, TRBD1 (6 bases). V shed 0 bases and J shed 3 bases, with 10 bases lying between them. The germline V gene encodes CDR1 SGHKS and CDR2 YYEKEE (reference sequence). The CDR3 consists of 14 residues. The CDR3 sequence is CASSLGQVFYEQYF. CDR3 sequence (DNA): TGTGCCAGCAGCTTGGGACAGGTCTTCTACGAGCAGTACTTC.

This clone was recorded once. This chain links TRBV18 with TRBJ1-4; 8 bases align to TRBD1. The CDR3 consists of 16 residues. With V trimmed by 2 bases and J by 3 bases, 5 bases remained unmatched. Germline V CDR1 and CDR2: KGHSH, LQKENI. The CDR3 region is CASSPANRGANEKLFF. The CDR3 coding sequence is TGTGCCAGCTCACCAGCCAACAGGGGGGCTAATGAAAAACTGTTTTTT.

This clone appeared a single time. The gene calls are TRBV15 and TRBJ2-3, with 8 nucleotides matching TRBD1. The CDR3 covers 15 residues. V dropped 9 bases and J dropped 0; count of bases not matched to a gene: 8. Germline lookup yields CDR1 LNHNV and CDR2 YYDKDF (reference sequence). The CDR3 loop is CATKGQGRSTDTQYF. The CDR3 DNA reads as TGTGCCACAAAAGGACAGGGTCGAAGCACAGATACGCAGTATTTT.

This clone was recorded only once. This chain uses TRBV6-6 with TRBJ2-7; 8 bases align to TRBD2. J gave up 4 bases and V 9 bases, and 11 bases lay outside the gene matches. CDR1 is MNHNY, CDR2 SVGAGI, per germline (reference sequence). The CDR3 length is 14 residues. The CDR3 nucleotides read TGTGCCAGTTCCCCGGGGGGGGCGCGGTACGAGCAGTACTTC. This codes for CASSPGGARYEQYF.